This entry features one T cell receptor beta chain sequence. This entry belongs to a study of glioma-infiltrating T cells after dendritic cell vaccination. About the research overall: Patients received autologous tumor lysate-pulsed dendritic cell vaccination between the early 2000s and the early 2010s. Autologous tumor lysate was loaded overnight onto monocyte-derived dendritic cells grown seven to eight days with IL-4 and GM-CSF.

The method was immunoSEQ multiplex PCR; TCRdb's version includes in-frame clones alone and lacks a portion of them. The sample has roughly 70,000 clones, over 75% seen once. Germline CDR1 reads SGHNT; CDR2 reads YENEEA. V was clipped by 1 base and J by 5 bases; unmatched bases: 5. The CDR3 runs 16 residues. The sample consisted of blood, taken before dendritic cell vaccination. The chain employs TRBV11-3 and TRBJ2-3, with 11 bases aligning to TRBD2. The source of this sequence is a human donor with glioblastoma. CDR3 sequence reads: CASSLGKGTSGDTQYF. For the CDR3, the DNA is TGTGCCAGCAGCTTAGGGAAAGGGACTAGCGGAGATACGCAGTATTTT. Drawing the rest from reference TRBV11-3 and TRBJ2-3, the complete variable domain is EAGVVQSPRYKIIEKKQPVAFWCNPISGHNTLYWYLQNLGQGPELLIRYENEEAVDDSQLPKDRFSAERLKGVDSTLKIQPAELGDSAVYLCASSLGKGTSGDTQYFGPGTRLTVL.